The sequence of this TCR beta chain was determined in a study of OX40 agonist ivuxolimab in advanced cancers. For the study at large: Ivuxolimab, an agonist antibody against OX40 (CD134), was given to patients. Antecedent anti-PD-1, anti-PD-L1 or anti-CTLA-4 therapy was permissible, with 35% to 40% having received some. Study-wide points: Blood T cells, both CD4+ and CD8+, expanded clonally by week 6 at 0.1 to 3.0 mg/kg. Partly responding patients at 0.1-3.0 mg/kg showed some of the smallest clonal expansion.

For this clone: Its antigen is undetermined.

Assay used: immunoSEQ multiplex PCR; TCRdb lists only in-frame clones, some missing. The profile shows about 73,000 clones, 80% to 90% of them singletons. This CDR3 spans 13 amino acids. Per the germline V gene, CDR1 is SGHAT and CDR2 is FQDESV (reference sequence). The V and J ends lost 5 bases and 5 bases, in that order; junction bases with no gene match: 3. The chain uses TRBV11-1 and TRBJ1-1, with 9 positions matching TRBD1. This TCR derives from an adult with an advanced solid tumor such as melanoma, head and neck, liver or kidney cancer. Sequenced here: CD4+ or CD8+ T cells sorted from blood, sampled in a trial of the OX40 agonist ivuxolimab. The CDR3 loop reads CASSLDRGTEAFF. CDR3 nucleotides: TGTGCCAGCAGCCTGGACAGGGGAACTGAAGCTTTCTTT.